These 24 T cell receptor beta chains were all obtained from the same sample, sequenced in a study of blood T cell repertoires in COVID-19. The protocol was immunoSEQ multiplex PCR, while the TCRdb copy is restricted to in-frame clones and leaves out a portion. Altogether some 200,000 clones are present, 90% to 95% being singletons, with the ten largest covering more than 0.95%. Input material: peripheral blood. All receptors come from a young man with acute or convalescent COVID-19.

This clone was picked up a small number of times. The chain uses TRBV10-1 and TRBJ1-6, with D possibly being TRBD1 (5 bases). This CDR3 region has 14 residues. V gave up 8 bases and J gave up 10 bases, with 18 bases separating them. The V gene's germline CDR1 is WNHNN and CDR2 SYGVQD (reference sequence). The CDR3 nucleotides read TGCGCCAGCCCTCGAAGGGGTTCATGCTCACCCCTCCACTTT. It specifies CASPRRGSCSPLHF.

The chain employs TRBV5-1 and TRBJ1-2; D perhaps matches TRBD1 (5 bases). Germline V gives CDR1 SGHRS, CDR2 YFSETQ. The CDR3 sequence is 15 residues long. Trimming cost V 4 bases and J 7 bases, with 20 bases left between them. As DNA, the CDR3 is TGCGCCAGCAGCCCTGGGGAGGGGAGAAGTGGTGGCTACACCTTC. It yields the protein CASSPGEGRSGGYTF.

The chain uses TRBV23-1 and TRBJ2-7, with D possibly TRBD2 on 5 matching bases. TRBV23-1 has ORF status, its function being uncertain. CDR3 size: 17 residues. Trimming took 0 bases from V and 2 from J, leaving 17 bases between them. CDR3 sequence: CASSQSAGGADPYEQYF. In DNA form, the CDR3 reads TGCGCCAGCAGTCAATCGGCGGGCGGAGCTGACCCCTACGAGCAGTACTTC.

This clone was seen only once. This sequence joins TRBV19 and TRBJ2-7; 7 positions match TRBD1. Looked up from germline, CDR1 is LNHDA and CDR2 is SQIVND (reference sequence). The V and J ends lost 8 bases and 1 base, in that order; junction bases with no gene match: 14. This CDR3 has 16 amino acids. The chain's CDR3 is CASSKGHRDSSYEQYF. CDR3 sequence (DNA): TGTGCCAGTTCGAAGGGGCACCGGGACAGTTCCTACGAGCAGTACTTC.

The sample holds many counts of this clone. CDR3 residues: CASGFQLVGAGLNTEAFF. CDR3 nucleotides: TGTGCTAGTGGTTTTCAACTTGTAGGGGCAGGCCTGAACACTGAAGCTTTCTTT. The chain joins TRBV12-5 to TRBJ1-1; a weak D match, TRBD1 (5 bases). V lost 3 bases and J lost 0, with 20 bases in between. CDR1 and CDR2 from the germline V gene are LGHNT and FRNRAP. This CDR3 spans 18 amino acids.

The chain combines TRBV19 with TRBJ2-2; 9 bases align to TRBD2. CDR1 and CDR2 from the germline V gene are LNHDA and SQIVND (reference sequence). V lost 4 bases to trimming and J lost 4 bases; unmatched junction nucleotides: 10. The CDR3 loop spans 17 amino acids. CDR3 region: CASSRGGRASGTGELFF. For the CDR3, the DNA is TGTGCCAGTAGTAGGGGCGGGAGGGCCTCCGGCACCGGGGAGCTGTTTTTT.

The chain recombines TRBV5-4 with TRBJ1-6; TRBD1 agrees at 9 bases. The CDR3 sequence is 13 residues long. V was pared by 3 bases and J by 10 bases, with 2 bases of the junction left unmatched. Germline lookup yields CDR1 SGHNT and CDR2 YYREEE (reference sequence). This CDR3 is CASSYRGQSPLHF. CDR3 nucleotide sequence: TGTGCCAGCAGCTACAGGGGGCAATCACCCCTCCACTTT.

The chain employs TRBV4-1 and TRBJ2-5; 9 nucleotides match TRBD1. The CDR3 has 16 amino acids. V shed 0 bases, J shed 4 bases, and the junction held 6 bases outside the gene matches. The germline V gene has CDR1 MGHRA and CDR2 YSYEKL. CDR3 bases: TGCGCCAGCAGCCAAGAGCCCCACAGGGGGCGAGAGACCCAGTACTTC. Protein: CASSQEPHRGRETQYF.

This rearrangement joins TRBV10-3 to TRBJ2-7, with TRBD2 matching 8 bases. The CDR3 consists of 17 residues. Per the germline V gene, CDR1 is ENHRY and CDR2 is SYGVKD. V was pared by 2 bases and J by 6 bases, with 15 bases of the junction left unmatched. The CDR3 DNA reads TGTGCCATCAGTGAGATCCCGAAAACCGGGACTAGACGCGAGCAGTACTTC. Its translation: CAISEIPKTGTRREQYF.

This chain connects TRBV4-1 to TRBJ2-2; D possibly corresponds to TRBD2 (5 bases). Germline CDR1 and CDR2: MGHRA and YSYEKL. This CDR3 spans 13 amino acids. Trimming cost V 8 bases and J 0 bases, with 7 bases left between them. The CDR3, as DNA: TGCGCCAGCGGGCGGGCGAACACCGGGGAGCTGTTTTTT. As protein: CASGRANTGELFF.

The chain has TRBV18 and TRBJ2-2; D remains ambiguous. In germline, CDR1 is KGHSH, CDR2 LQKENI. The V end was cut by 5 bases, the J end by 0 bases, with 7 bases between. The CDR3 covers 14 residues. The CDR3 DNA follows: TGTGCCAGCTCAGTCAGCGCGAACACCGGGGAGCTGTTTTTT. Its protein product is CASSVSANTGELFF.

J is TRBJ1-2 and V is TRBV6-5, with D possibly being TRBD1 (5 bases). Trimming pared 4 bases from V and 7 bases from J, leaving 19 bases between. CDR1 and CDR2 (germline): MNHEY, SVGAGI. This CDR3 spans 15 amino acids. In DNA, the CDR3 is TGTGCCAGCAGTTTCCCTGGGGCACCCCCTAGTGGCTACACCTTC. This gives the protein CASSFPGAPPSGYTF.

The chain uses TRBV3-1 (or the pseudogene TRBV3-2) and TRBJ1-2, with 7 bases aligning to TRBD1. There are 13 residues in the CDR3. The germline V gene encodes CDR1 LGHDT and CDR2 YNNKEL (reference sequence). The trim removed 4 bases at V and 8 bases at J, leaving 7 bases unmatched. The CDR3 DNA is TGTGCCAGCAGCCCGGACAGGTTCCAGGGCTACACCTTC. Translated: CASSPDRFQGYTF.

The chain recombines TRBV7-9 with TRBJ2-3; possible D gene TRBD1, 6 bases. The V gene lost 10 bases and the J gene lost 2 bases, with 22 bases spanning the gap. In germline, CDR1 is SEHNR, CDR2 FQNEAQ (reference sequence). CDR3 length: 16 residues. The CDR3 bases are TGTGCCACCAATACCCCCAGGGGCCCTTCCACAGATACGCAGTATTTT. Amino acid sequence: CATNTPRGPSTDTQYF. The variable domain in full, with the rest retrieved from reference TRBV7-9 and TRBJ2-3, is DTGVSQNPRHKITKRGQNVTFRCDPISEHNRLYWYRQTLGQGPEFLTYFQNEAQLEKSRLLSDRFSAERPKGSFSTLEIQRTEQGDSAMYLCATNTPRGPSTDTQYFGPGTRLTVL.

This chain connects TRBV6-6 to TRBJ1-1; weak D call: TRBD1 (6 bases). CDR3 length equals 14 residues. Germline V CDR1 and CDR2: MNHNY, SVGAGI (reference sequence). Trimming left V 2 bases short and J 2 bases short, with 9 bases between. The CDR3 spells CASSYPGTNTEAFF. Written as DNA, the CDR3 is TGTGCCAGCAGTTACCCAGGGACAAACACTGAAGCTTTCTTT.

The chain couples TRBV29-1 to TRBJ1-3; D remains unclear. The germline gives CDR1 SQVTM, CDR2 ANQGSEA. CDR3 length equals 12 residues. Trimming stripped 7 bases from V and 2 bases from J, with 9 bases between. CDR3 sequence: CSGLKPGNTIYF. DNA for the CDR3: TGCAGCGGGCTGAAACCTGGAAACACCATATATTTT. The complete variable domain, with remaining parts taken from reference TRBV29-1 and TRBJ1-3, reads SAVISQKPSRDICQRGTSLTIQCQVDSQVTMMFWYRQQPGQSLTLIATANQGSEATYESGFVIDKFPISRPNLTFSTLTVSNMSPEDSSIYLCSGLKPGNTIYFGEGSWLTVV.

V is TRBV4-1 and J is TRBJ1-1; 8 bases fit TRBD1. The germline gives CDR1 MGHRA, CDR2 YSYEKL. V shed 2 bases, J shed 6 bases, and the junction held 8 bases outside the gene matches. The CDR3 runs to 15 residues. CDR3 loop: CASSQFYRGIAEAFF. CDR3 DNA sequence: TGCGCCAGCAGCCAATTCTACAGGGGGATCGCTGAAGCTTTCTTT.

The chain recombines TRBV29-1 with TRBJ2-5, with 7 bases lining up with TRBD1. This CDR3 contains 15 residues. Germline CDR1 SQVTM, CDR2 ANQGSEA. J gave up 1 base and V 6 bases, and 11 bases lay outside the gene matches. The CDR3 sequence is CSVGNTGTVQETQYF. CDR3 DNA: TGCAGCGTCGGCAATACAGGGACAGTCCAAGAGACCCAGTACTTC.

This clone was seen just once. The genes are TRBV25-1 and TRBJ1-5; possibly TRBD1 for D (6 bases). The CDR3 length is 15 residues. The germline V gene encodes CDR1 MGHDK and CDR2 SYGVNS. The V end was cut by 3 bases, the J end by 2 bases, with 11 bases between. The CDR3 loop is CASSEQGSGNQPQHF. The CDR3 DNA reads TGTGCCAGCAGTGAGCAGGGGAGTGGCAATCAGCCCCAGCATTTT.

This sequence joins TRBV6-2 or TRBV6-3 and TRBJ2-1, with TRBD2 matching 8 bases. This CDR3 has 16 amino acids. V trimming: 5 bases; J trimming: 0 bases; junction bases outside the gene matches: 6. CDR1 is MNHEY, CDR2 SVGEGT, per germline. In nucleotides, the CDR3 is TGTGCCAGCAGTCCAAGGACTAGCAGCTCCTACAATGAGCAGTTCTTC. Protein sequence: CASSPRTSSSYNEQFF.

CDR3 bases: TGTGCCAGCAGTGAAGCGCGGGGGAGCGGGAGGCCCTACTACGAGCAGTACTTC. Translated, it gives CASSEARGSGRPYYEQYF. The chain employs TRBV2 and TRBJ2-7, with 9 bases lining up with TRBD2. Unmatched junction bases numbered 12, after V lost 0 bases and J lost 3 bases. The CDR3 contains 18 residues. CDR1 and CDR2 (germline): SNHLY, FYNNEI.

V and J are TRBV11-3 and TRBJ2-1; the match to TRBD2 covers 7 bases. CDR1 SGHNT and CDR2 YENEEA come from the germline V gene. This CDR3 region has 14 residues. Unmatched junction bases numbered 0, after V lost 3 bases and J lost 1 base. The CDR3 nucleotides read TGTGCCAGCAGCTTGGGGGGGTCCTACAATGAGCAGTTCTTC. Encoded protein: CASSLGGSYNEQFF. Supplemented by reference TRBV11-3 and TRBJ2-1, the full variable domain reads EAGVVQSPRYKIIEKKQPVAFWCNPISGHNTLYWYLQNLGQGPELLIRYENEEAVDDSQLPKDRFSAERLKGVDSTLKIQPAELGDSAVYLCASSLGGSYNEQFFGPGTRLTVL.

The chain carries TRBV2 and TRBJ2-2, with 7 bases matching TRBD1. Germline V lookup: CDR1 SNHLY, CDR2 FYNNEI. After removal of 4 bases from V and 3 bases from J, the junction contained 5 bases not matched to a gene. This CDR3 is built from 15 residues. The chain's CDR3 is CASSVQGLDTGELFF. The CDR3 bases are TGTGCCAGCAGTGTACAGGGGTTGGACACCGGGGAGCTGTTTTTT.

The chain has TRBV11-2 and TRBJ2-3; the D gene is possibly TRBD2 (6 bases). The CDR3 extends over 16 amino acids. CDR1 and CDR2 from the germline V gene are SGHAT and FQNNGV. Trimming shortened V by 1 base and J by 3 bases, and 14 bases separated the two germline ends. In DNA form, the CDR3 reads TGTGCCAGCAGCTTAGGGAACGGGGGTCCGACAGATACGCAGTATTTT. Encoded protein: CASSLGNGGPTDTQYF. The whole variable domain, remainder taken from reference TRBV11-2 and TRBJ2-3, is EAGVAQSPRYKIIEKRQSVAFWCNPISGHATLYWYQQILGQGPKLLIQFQNNGVVDDSQLPKDRFSAERLKGVDSTLKIQPAKLEDSAVYLCASSLGNGGPTDTQYFGPGTRLTVL.